The clone carrying this TCR beta chain was picked up one time. TCRdb's copy holds only in-frame clones and misses some; the assay was immunoSEQ multiplex PCR. Among about 710,000 clones listed, approximately 89% were seen once. This sample is drawn from a study of shared T cell receptors in the human thymus. Trimming left V 5 bases short and J 0 bases short, with 17 bases between. This CDR3 has 17 residues. Germline lookup yields CDR1 SGHTA and CDR2 FQGNSA. These sequences were also reported in another study, on human thymus T cells. This second report adds: Corrective cardiac operations yielded the resected thymus tissue. Highly overlapping thymic repertoires in unrelated individuals were reported by related research.

This TCR was recovered from a boy in the first two years of life with a congenital heart defect. Sequenced sample: thymocytes. The chain uses TRBV7-2 and TRBJ2-1, with unresolved D. CDR3 protein: CASSGDLRLSSYNEQFF. CDR3 in DNA: TGTGCCAGCAGCGGAGACCTTAGGTTAAGCTCCTACAATGAGCAGTTCTTC.